The 29 T cell receptor beta chains listed next were all sequenced from one sample in a study of blood T cell repertoires in COVID-19. The method was immunoSEQ multiplex PCR; TCRdb's version includes in-frame clones alone and lacks a portion of them. The sample lists around 380,000 clones, 80% to 90% occurring once. The specimen was PBMCs or T cells enriched from blood (not recorded which). The receptors were gathered from a man younger than 45 who had recovered from COVID-19.

The chain recombines TRBV7-8 with TRBJ1-4, with 8 bases aligning to TRBD1. Germline CDR1 reads SGHVS; CDR2 reads FQNEAQ. J lost 8 bases, V lost 5 bases, and 10 bases had no gene match. The CDR3 covers 15 residues. CDR3 nucleotides: TGTGCCAGCAGCCGCGATAGGACAGGGTCCGAAAAACTGTTTTTT. It codes for CASSRDRTGSEKLFF.

This rearrangement joins TRBV7-9 to TRBJ1-4, with TRBD1 identical over 9 bases. Per germline, CDR1 SEHNR and CDR2 FQNEAQ (reference sequence). Trimming cost V 5 bases and J 8 bases; bases outside gene matches: 9. The length of the CDR3 is 15 residues. Here the CDR3 DNA reads TGTGCCAGCAGCGCCTCGGGACAGGGCAGAGAAAAACTGTTTTTT. Residues: CASSASGQGREKLFF.

CDR3 DNA: TGTGCCAGTAGTTTGCGGAACATCGGAAACACCATATATTTT. This codes for CASSLRNIGNTIYF. The rearrangement uses TRBV19 and TRBJ1-3; unclear D gene. V was trimmed by 5 bases and J by 4 bases, leaving 12 bases between them. The CDR3 runs to 14 residues. Germline CDR1 and CDR2: LNHDA and SQIVND (reference sequence).

This clone was seen more than once but under ten times. This chain uses TRBV7-9 with TRBJ2-3; maybe TRBD1 (6 bases). In germline, CDR1 is SEHNR, CDR2 FQNEAQ (reference sequence). Trimming shortened V by 6 bases and J by 6 bases, and 13 bases separated the two germline ends. This CDR3 spans 13 amino acids. As DNA, the CDR3 is TGTGCCAGCAGACTAACAGGGACGGATACGCAGTATTTT. Protein product: CASRLTGTDTQYF.

The CDR3 sequence is CASRSGETNTGELFF. In DNA, the CDR3 is TGTGCCAGCAGAAGCGGGGAAACGAACACCGGGGAGCTGTTTTTT. The chain carries TRBV6-5 and TRBJ2-2, with 7 bases fitting TRBD2. The length of the CDR3 is 15 residues. V lost 6 bases to trimming and J lost 0 bases; unmatched junction nucleotides: 4. The germline gives CDR1 MNHEY, CDR2 SVGAGI.

The chain employs TRBV7-9 and TRBJ1-1; no definite D call. The germline V and J ends were trimmed by 0 bases and 13 bases, with 21 bases remaining between them. This CDR3 spans 15 amino acids. CDR1 and CDR2 from the germline V gene are SEHNR and FQNEAQ (reference sequence). The CDR3 region has the DNA TGTGCCAGCAGCTTAGCGCTAGCGTCGTCCCTTCGGGGTTTCTTT. As protein: CASSLALASSLRGFF.

This chain joins TRBV2 and TRBJ2-6; possibly TRBD2 for D (5 bases). The CDR3 loop spans 16 amino acids. Trimming took 7 bases from V and 4 from J, leaving 17 bases between them. Germline V CDR1 and CDR2: SNHLY, FYNNEI. The CDR3 coding sequence is TGTGCCAGCATCCTGGACGGCGGGCCGGGGGCCAACGTCCTGACTTTC. As protein: CASILDGGPGANVLTF.

The CDR3 loop is CSASGRRLRLNEQFF. Written as DNA, the CDR3 is TGCAGTGCTAGTGGTAGACGACTCCGCCTCAATGAGCAGTTCTTC. V gene TRBV20-1 combines with J gene TRBJ2-1, with D unclear. This CDR3 spans 15 amino acids. Trimming shortened V by 3 bases and J by 6 bases, and 18 bases separated the two germline ends. Germline V gene lookup returns CDR1 DFQATT and CDR2 SNEGSKA (reference sequence).

The rearrangement links TRBV10-2 to TRBJ1-4, with 7 positions matching TRBD1. With V trimmed by 3 bases and J by 6 bases, 7 bases remained unmatched. Germline V lookup: CDR1 WSHSY, CDR2 SAAADI. This CDR3 is 15 amino acids long. The chain's CDR3 is CASSDPGTAYEKLFF. In DNA, the CDR3 is TGCGCCAGCAGTGACCCCGGGACAGCTTATGAAAAACTGTTTTTT.

The genes are TRBV4-3 and TRBJ1-4; D perhaps matches TRBD1 (6 bases). Germline-derived CDR1 and CDR2 are LGHNA and YSLEER. The ends were cut back, 0 bases at V and 5 bases at J, with 22 bases in the middle. This CDR3 region has 19 residues. The CDR3 is CASSQDKMGVGQQNEKLFF. The CDR3, as DNA: TGCGCCAGCAGCCAAGACAAGATGGGTGTAGGACAGCAAAATGAAAAACTGTTTTTT.

The V call is TRBV6-5, the J call TRBJ2-7, with D unresolved. The V end was cut by 2 bases, the J end by 3 bases, with 8 bases between. Germline assignment: CDR1 MNHEY and CDR2 SVGAGI. The CDR3 length is 13 residues. The CDR3 sequence is CASSYARYYEQYF. The CDR3 nucleotides read TGTGCCAGCAGTTACGCCCGCTACTACGAGCAGTACTTC.

V usage is TRBV11-2 and J usage is TRBJ1-1; 9 nucleotides align to TRBD1. The J segment lost 0 bases and the V segment lost 4 bases, leaving 15 bases of the junction unmatched. Germline V gives CDR1 SGHAT, CDR2 FQNNGV. This CDR3 spans 19 amino acids. CDR3 sequence: CASSSLGGTGRDMNTEAFF. CDR3 in DNA: TGTGCCAGCAGCTCACTGGGGGGGACAGGGAGGGATATGAACACTGAAGCTTTCTTT.

V gene TRBV27 combines with J gene TRBJ1-1, with TRBD1 as a possible D gene (6 bases). This CDR3 is built from 15 residues. The V gene lost 4 bases and the J gene lost 3 bases, with 15 bases spanning the gap. Germline V gives CDR1 MNHEY, CDR2 SMNVEV (reference sequence). This chain's CDR3 is CASSSNRASDTEAFF. DNA for the CDR3: TGTGCCAGCAGTTCGAACAGGGCCTCGGACACTGAAGCTTTCTTT.

This clone was detected once. The rearrangement joins TRBV5-6 to TRBJ2-1; 7 bases line up with TRBD2. This CDR3 comprises 16 residues. Germline CDR1 reads SGHDT; CDR2 reads YYEEEE. Trimming took 2 bases from V and 4 from J; bases not matched to a gene: 9. The CDR3 nucleotides are TGTGCCAGCAGCTTTGGGAGGGAGAGGGGATACAATGAGCAGTTCTTC. It is translated as CASSFGRERGYNEQFF. Looking up the rest from reference TRBV5-6 and TRBJ2-1 gives the full variable domain: DAGVTQSPTHLIKTRGQQVTLRCSPKSGHDTVSWYQQALGQGPQFIFQYYEEEERQRGNFPDRFSGHQFPNYSSELNVNALLLGDSALYLCASSFGRERGYNEQFFGPGTRLTVL.

The chain couples TRBV18 to TRBJ1-3, with unresolved D. Germline lookup yields CDR1 KGHSH and CDR2 LQKENI. CDR3 length equals 15 residues. Trimming shortened V by 1 base and J by 2 bases, and 9 bases separated the two germline ends. The DNA for the CDR3 is TGTGCCAGCTCACCACGTTCGGGTCCTGGAAACACCATATATTTT. Protein sequence: CASSPRSGPGNTIYF.

CDR3 sequence (DNA): TGTGCCAGCAGTCCGAATTCATATCTTCTAAGCTCTGGGGCCAACGTCCTGACTTTC. It yields the protein CASSPNSYLLSSGANVLTF. The chain employs TRBV27 and TRBJ2-6; no clear D. The CDR3 runs to 19 residues. Germline V gene data show CDR1 as MNHEY and CDR2 as SMNVEV (reference sequence). Trimming left V 5 bases short and J 0 bases short, with 20 bases between.

The chain joins TRBV10-3 to TRBJ2-3, with no clear D. CDR3 size: 14 residues. Trimming took 6 bases from V and 0 from J, leaving 10 bases between them. The germline CDR1 and CDR2 sequences are ENHRY and SYGVKD. CDR3 residues: CAIRDSPSTDTQYF. CDR3 in DNA: TGTGCCATCAGAGACTCCCCTAGCACAGATACGCAGTATTTT.

This clone appeared once. The V call is TRBV28, the J call TRBJ1-2, with D maybe TRBD1 (5 bases). V was shortened by 8 bases and J by 3 bases, with 16 bases between the two germline ends. The germline V gene encodes CDR1 MDHEN and CDR2 SYDVKM. CDR3 length: 14 amino acids. CDR3 loop: CASGPGGGDYGYTF. The CDR3, as DNA: TGTGCCAGCGGTCCTGGGGGGGGTGACTATGGCTACACCTTC.

The CDR3 coding sequence is TGTGCCAGCAGCGTCCAGGGGGCAGGCACCGGGGAGCTGTTTTTT. It yields the protein CASSVQGAGTGELFF. The chain uses TRBV9 and TRBJ2-2; 8 bases are shared with TRBD1. Germline values: CDR1 SGDLS, CDR2 YYNGEE. Trimming cost V 2 bases and J 4 bases; bases outside gene matches: 4. This CDR3 has 15 amino acids.

The count of this clone is one. This chain joins TRBV6-5 and TRBJ2-1, with TRBD2 matching over 8 bases. Germline loops: CDR1 MNHEY, CDR2 SVGAGI. The CDR3 loop spans 16 amino acids. J gave up 1 base and V 1 base, and 3 bases lay outside the gene matches. The CDR3 nucleotides read TGTGCCAGCAGTTACTTTGCGGGGGGTTCCTACAATGAGCAGTTCTTC. It yields the protein CASSYFAGGSYNEQFF.

The chain joins TRBV5-1 to TRBJ1-1; 9 nucleotides line up with TRBD1. The V gene end was trimmed by 5 bases and the J gene end by 0 bases; junction bases not matched to a gene: 5. Germline loops: CDR1 SGHRS, CDR2 YFSETQ. This CDR3 region has 15 residues. The CDR3 here is CASRAGTGMNTEAFF. Here the CDR3 DNA reads TGCGCCAGCAGGGCCGGGACAGGGATGAACACTGAAGCTTTCTTT.

The chain combines TRBV27 with TRBJ2-2; the match to TRBD1 covers 9 bases. Germline loops: CDR1 MNHEY, CDR2 SMNVEV (reference sequence). This CDR3 has 15 residues. V shed 6 bases and J 7 bases; nucleotides not matched to a gene: 9. The CDR3 region has the DNA TGTGCCAGCAGGGGGACAGGGAGTCTTGTCGGGGAGCTGTTTTTT. Protein: CASRGTGSLVGELFF.

This chain links TRBV4-1 with TRBJ2-3, with a possible D match to TRBD2 (5 bases). This CDR3 comprises 16 residues. CDR1 is MGHRA, CDR2 YSYEKL, per germline. V lost 1 base and J 6 bases, leaving 17 bases between the germline ends. CDR3 residues: CASSQGILSGGDTQYF. The CDR3 DNA follows: TGCGCCAGCAGCCAAGGAATTTTGTCGGGCGGGGATACGCAGTATTTT.

The CDR3 reads CAAGGNVDTQYF. Written as DNA, the CDR3 is TGTGCTGCCGGAGGGAATGTAGATACGCAGTATTTT. The chain joins TRBV10-3 to TRBJ2-3; possible D gene TRBD2, 6 bases. The CDR3 is 12 amino acids. Germline V gene data show CDR1 as ENHRY and CDR2 as SYGVKD.

The CDR3 reads CATSDFSGGNEQFF. In DNA, the CDR3 is TGTGCCACCAGTGATTTCTCCGGGGGGAATGAGCAGTTCTTC. The chain is built from TRBV24-1 and TRBJ2-1; TRBD2 aligns across 7 bases. Trimming took 1 base from V and 7 from J; bases not matched to a gene: 3. This CDR3 spans 14 amino acids. Germline values: CDR1 KGHDR, CDR2 SFDVKD.

CDR3 coding DNA: TGTGCCAGCAGCCAAACCCAGGGGATCCTATGGAATTCACCCCTCCACTTT. This encodes CASSQTQGILWNSPLHF. The chain couples TRBV3-1 (or the pseudogene TRBV3-2) to TRBJ1-6; a weak D match, TRBD1 (6 bases). CDR3 length equals 17 residues. V was shortened by 2 bases and J by 7 bases, with 18 bases between the two germline ends. From germline, CDR1 is LGHDT and CDR2 YNNKEL (reference sequence).

The CDR3 is CASSISEQYF. CDR3 coding DNA: TGTGCCAGCAGCATCTCCGAGCAGTACTTC. This chain links TRBV5-8 with TRBJ2-7; D remains unclear. This CDR3 contains 10 residues. The V end was cut by 4 bases, the J end by 6 bases, with 5 bases between. In germline, CDR1 is SGHTS, CDR2 YDEGEE.

The chain combines TRBV3-1 (or the pseudogene TRBV3-2) with TRBJ2-1, with D possibly matching TRBD2 (6 bases). Germline V lookup: CDR1 LGHDT, CDR2 YNNKEL (reference sequence). V lost 2 bases and J lost 10, with 12 bases in between. This CDR3 region has 13 residues. The CDR3 sequence: CASSQSSGREQFF. CDR3 DNA: TGTGCCAGCAGCCAAAGCAGCGGGCGCGAGCAGTTCTTC.

The J gene is TRBJ1-5, the V gene TRBV19; 8 positions match TRBD1. The CDR3 has 14 residues. CDR1 LNHDA and CDR2 SQIVND come from the germline V gene (reference sequence). Trimming cost V 3 bases and J 4 bases; bases outside gene matches: 2. Written as DNA, the CDR3 is TGTGCCAGTAGTATTACAGGGGGAAATCAGCCCCAGCATTTT. Amino acids: CASSITGGNQPQHF.